This T cell receptor (beta chain) originates from a study of follicular helper T cells after annual influenza vaccination. The study's findings and limits: Productive TCRB sequences came from only about 9-20% of cells. Recurrent ICOS+CD38+ cTfh clonotypes included tetramer and AIM influenza-specific ones.

Sample time point: 2015-2016 season, pre-vaccination. Vaccine contraindications, substance abuse, HIV/AIDS, active malignancy and active illness excluded donors. Blood volume per time point ranged from 40 to 100 mL. This table comes from immunoSEQ multiplex PCR, and its TCRdb copy is limited to in-frame clones, with some not included. This sample has 9,500 to 15,000 clones, with more than 75% found just once. The germline V gene has CDR1 KGHSY and CDR2 FQNENV. The CDR3 is 15 amino acids. V was pared by 4 bases and J by 4 bases, with 9 bases of the junction left unmatched. The sample holds a few counts of this clone. The antigen is undetermined.

V is TRBV16 and J is TRBJ1-1, with 7 bases lining up with TRBD1. This TCR came from an adult who received the influenza vaccine. Sequenced material: CXCR5+ CD38- circulating T follicular helper cells from blood, taken on the day of influenza vaccination. Sample subset: circulating Tfh, non-naive CD4+CXCR5+PD-1+ (ICOS+CD38+ or ICOS-CD38-). CDR3 sequence reads: CASSLDRLGGTEAFF. The CDR3 DNA reads as TGTGCCAGCAGCCTGGACAGGCTCGGCGGCACTGAAGCTTTCTTT. Full variable domain (outside the CDR3, taken from reference TRBV16 and TRBJ1-1): GEEVAQTPKHLVRGEGQKAKLYCAPIKGHSYVFWYQQVLKNEFKFLISFQNENVFDETGMPKERFSAKCLPNSPCSLEIQATKLEDSAVYFCASSLDRLGGTEAFFGQGTRLTVV.